What follows are 25 T cell receptor beta chains derived from one specimen sequenced in a study of blood T cell repertoires in COVID-19 (dated by TCRdb to the early 2020s). The library relied on the immunoSEQ multiplex PCR assay. Not all clones reach the TCRdb copy of this immuneACCESS table, which keeps in-frame sequences only. Checked studies attribute under half of the gap to unresolved V genes and leave the rest unexplained. Here the sample has approximately 79,000 clones; around 83% occur a single time. The ten largest make up about a fifth of the sample. Sequencing used peripheral blood. The receptors stem from a woman aged 45 to 65 with acute or convalescent COVID-19.

This chain joins TRBV4-1 and TRBJ2-1; 11 bases match TRBD1. Trimming removed 3 bases from V and 7 bases from J; junction bases left unmatched: 5. The germline V gene encodes CDR1 MGHRA and CDR2 YSYEKL. The length of the CDR3 is 15 residues. The CDR3 protein is CASSHVGQGANEQFF. The CDR3 DNA reads as TGCGCCAGCAGCCACGTTGGACAGGGGGCGAATGAGCAGTTCTTC.

The genes are TRBV24-1 and TRBJ1-5, with a weak D call TRBD1 (5 bases). Trimming stripped 3 bases from V and 6 bases from J, with 11 bases between. Germline-derived CDR1 and CDR2 are KGHDR and SFDVKD. The CDR3 has 14 amino acids. The CDR3 sequence is CATSDGASSQPQHF. As DNA, the CDR3 is TGTGCCACCAGTGATGGGGCGAGTAGTCAGCCCCAGCATTTT.

The rearrangement uses TRBV11-2 and TRBJ2-3; 10 nucleotides line up with TRBD2. Unmatched junction bases numbered 2, after V lost 1 base and J lost 1 base. The CDR3 has 16 residues. The V gene's germline CDR1 is SGHAT and CDR2 FQNNGV. The CDR3 region is CASSLGLAGGTDTQYF. In DNA form, the CDR3 reads TGTGCCAGCAGCTTAGGGCTAGCGGGGGGCACAGATACGCAGTATTTT. The full variable domain, with the rest looked up from reference TRBV11-2 and TRBJ2-3, is EAGVAQSPRYKIIEKRQSVAFWCNPISGHATLYWYQQILGQGPKLLIQFQNNGVVDDSQLPKDRFSAERLKGVDSTLKIQPAKLEDSAVYLCASSLGLAGGTDTQYFGPGTRLTVL.

The CDR3 bases are TGCGCCAGCAGCCGTCGGAGGAACACTGAAGCTTTCTTT. Amino acid sequence: CASSRRRNTEAFF. V is TRBV4-3 and J is TRBJ1-1; D remains ambiguous. The V gene lost 4 bases and the J gene lost 1 base, with 7 bases spanning the gap. The CDR3 has 13 amino acids. Germline values: CDR1 LGHNA, CDR2 YSLEER.

The rearrangement joins TRBV7-2 to TRBJ2-2; D is possibly TRBD2 (6 bases). Trimming cost V 1 base and J 9 bases, with 18 bases left between them. CDR3 length: 16 amino acids. CDR1 is SGHTA and CDR2 is FQGNSA in the germline V gene. The CDR3 loop reads CASSLGGGARLRELFF. CDR3 in DNA: TGTGCCAGCAGCTTAGGTGGCGGGGCGAGACTGAGGGAGCTGTTTTTT.

The chain couples TRBV30 to TRBJ2-5; possibly TRBD1 for D (5 bases). The CDR3 is 13 amino acids. V lost 2 bases and J lost 1, with 8 bases in between. Germline-derived CDR1 and CDR2 are GTSNPN and SVGIG (reference sequence). The CDR3 DNA reads as TGTGCCTGGAGTACAGGATCCCAAGAGACCCAGTACTTC. Protein sequence: CAWSTGSQETQYF.

The chain is built from TRBV6-5 and TRBJ1-2; tentatively, D is TRBD1 (6 bases). Germline V gene lookup returns CDR1 MNHEY and CDR2 SVGAGI. The CDR3 is 13 residues long. V shed 6 bases and J shed 5 bases, with 13 bases lying between them. The CDR3 loop is CASSQGRGYGYTF. The CDR3 nucleotides are TGTGCCAGCAGCCAAGGCAGGGGATATGGCTACACCTTC.

The table lists this clone with a count of one. CDR3 coding DNA: TGTGCCAGTAGTGTTCCAGGCGGGAGCTCTGGAAACACCATATATTTT. Translated, it gives CASSVPGGSSGNTIYF. The rearrangement links TRBV19 to TRBJ1-3; no clear D gene. The CDR3 spans 16 residues. Looked up from germline, CDR1 is LNHDA and CDR2 is SQIVND (reference sequence). V was clipped by 5 bases and J by 0 bases, with 14 bases between them.

The chain joins TRBV7-6 to TRBJ1-6; TRBD1 might be the D (5 bases). Germline values: CDR1 SGHVS, CDR2 FNYEAQ. There are 17 residues in the CDR3. Trimming took off 5 bases at V and 7 bases at J, with 21 bases between the two ends. This CDR3 is CASSREAGPVGNSPLHF. The CDR3 coding sequence is TGTGCCAGCAGCCGGGAGGCGGGACCCGTCGGGAATTCACCCCTCCACTTT.

Note on this clone: The junction departs from the called germline gene at one end, perhaps through a read error. The chain has TRBV7-7 and TRBJ2-5; the match to TRBD2 covers 12 bases. This CDR3 spans 15 amino acids. CDR1 and CDR2 (germline): SSHAT, FNYEAQ (reference sequence). The CDR3 region has the DNA TGTGCTAGCAGCTCTAGCGGGGGGGTCCTGGAGACCCAGTACTTC. Its translation is CASSSSGGVLETQYF.

V is TRBV6-5 and J is TRBJ2-7, with 8 bases lining up with TRBD2. J was trimmed by 4 bases and V by 5 bases; bases with no gene match: 1. This CDR3 spans 12 amino acids. Germline V CDR1 and CDR2: MNHEY, SVGAGI. CDR3 in DNA: TGTGCCAGCAGTCGCGGGGGGTACGAGCAGTACTTC. Protein sequence: CASSRGGYEQYF.

This clone was counted only a few times. The V call is TRBV28, the J call TRBJ1-3; 7 bases line up with TRBD1. Germline V gives CDR1 MDHEN, CDR2 SYDVKM. J was trimmed by 0 bases and V by 8 bases; bases with no gene match: 7. The CDR3 has 15 amino acids. DNA of the CDR3: TGTGCCAGCGCACGCCAGGGGGTCTCTGGAAACACCATATATTTT. Translating gives CASARQGVSGNTIYF. The full variable domain, its missing parts supplied by reference TRBV28 and TRBJ1-3, is DVKVTQSSRYLVKRTGEKVFLECVQDMDHENMFWYRQDPGLGLRLIYFSYDVKMKEKGDIPEGYSVSREKKERFSLILESASTNQTSMYLCASARQGVSGNTIYFGEGSWLTVV.

This clone was observed a single time. An end of the junction differs from the germline gene, which may be a read error. The rearrangement uses TRBV4-3 and TRBJ2-2, with 13 bases fitting TRBD2. This CDR3 is 17 amino acids long. Germline CDR1 reads LGHNA; CDR2 reads YSLEER. The CDR3 nucleotides read TGCGCCAGCAGCCGTACTAGCGGGGGGGCGAACGCCGGGGAGCTGTTTTTT. Translated, it gives CASSRTSGGANAGELFF.

J is TRBJ1-2 and V is TRBV27; D ambiguous. Per the germline V gene, CDR1 is MNHEY and CDR2 is SMNVEV (reference sequence). CDR3 length: 14 amino acids. The ends were cut back, 6 bases at V and 7 bases at J, with 18 bases in the middle. The CDR3 sequence is CASSLAPNEGGYTF. As DNA, the CDR3 is TGTGCCAGCAGCCTTGCGCCAAACGAGGGTGGCTACACCTTC.

This clone appeared a single time. The V call is TRBV2, the J call TRBJ1-2; 9 bases agree with TRBD1. The CDR3 sequence is 15 residues long. Trimming at V came to 6 bases and at J to 4 bases, leaving 9 bases not matched to a gene. Germline assignment: CDR1 SNHLY and CDR2 FYNNEI. Here the CDR3 DNA reads TGTGCCAGCAGGGGTAGTACAGGGGGCATCTATGGCTACACCTTC. Amino acid sequence: CASRGSTGGIYGYTF.

The CDR3 region has the DNA TGTGCCAGCAGCTTAGGGGCGGGAGGCGGAGAGACCCAGTACTTC. Protein product: CASSLGAGGGETQYF. The chain links TRBV7-3 to TRBJ2-5, with 8 bases identical to TRBD2. This CDR3 is built from 15 residues. Germline CDR1 SGHTA, CDR2 FQGTGA. Trimming at V came to 2 bases and at J to 4 bases, leaving 6 bases not matched to a gene.

The J gene is TRBJ2-7, the V gene TRBV7-3; 8 nucleotides align to TRBD1. This CDR3 spans 14 amino acids. With 3 bases clipped from V and 12 bases from J, the junction kept 13 bases outside the gene matches. Germline V gene lookup returns CDR1 SGHTA and CDR2 FQGTGA. The CDR3 nucleotides read TGTGCCAGCAGCTTTACGGGACAGGCCCGCAAGTTGTACTTC. Protein: CASSFTGQARKLYF.

J is TRBJ1-6 and V is TRBV7-9; the D is unclear. V was clipped by 2 bases and J by 6 bases, with 11 bases between them. In germline, CDR1 is SEHNR, CDR2 FQNEAQ (reference sequence). The CDR3 runs 15 residues. The DNA of the CDR3 is TGTGCCAGCAGCTTACGTTTGGGCCTTAATTCACCCCTCCACTTT. It yields the protein CASSLRLGLNSPLHF.

The V call is TRBV24-1, the J call TRBJ2-7, with D possibly matching TRBD2 (5 bases). Trimming stripped 4 bases from V and 3 bases from J, with 15 bases between. The CDR3 length is 15 residues. CDR1 and CDR2 (germline): KGHDR, SFDVKD. The CDR3 loop reads CATSDYSDGLYEQYF. The CDR3 DNA sequence: TGTGCCACCAGTGACTACTCGGACGGACTCTACGAGCAGTACTTC.

The chain recombines TRBV29-1 with TRBJ1-1; a possible D gene is TRBD1 (5 bases). Germline CDR1 SQVTM, CDR2 ANQGSEA. This CDR3 region has 14 residues. Trimming removed 1 base from V and 4 bases from J, with 13 bases in between. The CDR3 nucleotides read TGCAGCGTTGAAGGCGGGCGGGGGAGCACTGAAGCTTTCTTT. Amino acid sequence: CSVEGGRGSTEAFF.

The chain couples TRBV27 to TRBJ2-3, with 9 bases fitting TRBD2. The V segment lost 5 bases and the J segment 2 bases; nucleotides outside the gene matches: 2. There are 14 residues in the CDR3. Germline V gives CDR1 MNHEY, CDR2 SMNVEV (reference sequence). The CDR3 DNA reads as TGTGCCAGCAGTACGGGACTAGCCACAGATACGCAGTATTTT. Protein: CASSTGLATDTQYF.

This sequence joins TRBV11-2 and TRBJ2-7; maybe TRBD1 (6 bases). The CDR3 is 15 residues long. V was pared by 4 bases and J by 2 bases, with 15 bases between. Germline V gives CDR1 SGHAT, CDR2 FQNNGV. CDR3 bases: TGTGCCAGCAGCTGGGGGCTAGATTCAACCTACGAGCAGTACTTC. Translated: CASSWGLDSTYEQYF.

This clone was counted only a few times. The chain has TRBV15 and TRBJ2-1; TRBD2 matches 7 bases. V lost 4 bases to trimming and J lost 5 bases; unmatched junction nucleotides: 8. The V gene's germline CDR1 is LNHNV and CDR2 YYDKDF (reference sequence). This CDR3 has 15 amino acids. The CDR3 loop reads CATSKDRGENNEQFF. The CDR3 nucleotides are TGTGCCACCAGCAAAGACCGGGGGGAAAACAATGAGCAGTTCTTC.

This clone was seen once. The chain is built from TRBV28 and TRBJ1-5, with D possibly matching TRBD1 (5 bases). The V end lost 2 bases, the J end lost 0 bases, and 20 bases lay between the germline ends. Germline CDR1 MDHEN, CDR2 SYDVKM. This CDR3 is built from 19 residues. CDR3: CASSLGHGPYDGSNQPQHF. For the CDR3, the DNA is TGTGCCAGCAGTTTAGGACACGGTCCCTATGATGGTAGCAATCAGCCCCAGCATTTT.

The chain carries TRBV3-1 (or the pseudogene TRBV3-2) and TRBJ2-1, with D hard to call. There are 13 residues in the CDR3. V was pared by 5 bases and J by 8 bases, with 13 bases between. Germline CDR1 is LGHDT and CDR2 is YNNKEL (reference sequence). As DNA, the CDR3 is TGTGCCAGCAGCTTCCCTAACTCCGATGAGCAGTTCTTC. Its protein is CASSFPNSDEQFF.